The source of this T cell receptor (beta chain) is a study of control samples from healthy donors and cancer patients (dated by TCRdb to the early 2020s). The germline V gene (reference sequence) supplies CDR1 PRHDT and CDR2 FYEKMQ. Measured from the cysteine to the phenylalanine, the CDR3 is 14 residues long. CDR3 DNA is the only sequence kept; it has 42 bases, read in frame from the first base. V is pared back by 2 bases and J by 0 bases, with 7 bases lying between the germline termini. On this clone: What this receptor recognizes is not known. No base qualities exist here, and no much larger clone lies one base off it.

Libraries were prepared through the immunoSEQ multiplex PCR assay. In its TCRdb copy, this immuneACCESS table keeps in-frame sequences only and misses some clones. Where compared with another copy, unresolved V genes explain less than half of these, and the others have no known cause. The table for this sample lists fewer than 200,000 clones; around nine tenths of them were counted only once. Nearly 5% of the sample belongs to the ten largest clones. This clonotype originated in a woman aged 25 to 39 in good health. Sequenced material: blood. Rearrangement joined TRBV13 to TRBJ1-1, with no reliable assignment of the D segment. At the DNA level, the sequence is TGTGCCAGCAGCTTACTGGGAGTGAACACTGAAGCTTTCTTT. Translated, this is CASSLLGVNTEAFF.